These 28 T cell receptor beta chains share one sample of origin, sequenced in a study of radiation and T cells in renal cell carcinoma. Indicated time point: baseline pretreatment blood. Indicated treatment: 15 Gy SBRT to primary tumor, nephrectomy 4 weeks later. Using immunoSEQ multiplex PCR, the repertoire was profiled, and TCRdb retains in-frame clones only, with some absent. The sample includes approximately 150,000 clones, less than 85% seen only once; the top ten take roughly 25%. Material: blood, obtained from a patient whose treatment included radiotherapy and nephrectomy. These receptors were obtained from a woman aged 45-59 years with renal cell carcinoma.

The chain employs TRBV5-1 and TRBJ1-4; tentatively, D is TRBD1 (6 bases). Germline V CDR1 and CDR2: SGHRS, YFSETQ. The CDR3 consists of 15 residues. Trimming took 2 bases from V and 3 from J, leaving 11 bases between them. CDR3 in DNA: TGCGCCAGCAGCTTTGGGGGGGCAGCTAATGAAAAACTGTTTTTT. Translation gives CASSFGGAANEKLFF.

The V and J genes are TRBV5-6 and TRBJ1-2; no clear D. The CDR3 runs 13 residues. Trimming pared 4 bases from V and 6 bases from J, leaving 13 bases between. Germline lookup yields CDR1 SGHDT and CDR2 YYEEEE. CDR3 region: CASSGPGFNGYTF. The DNA for the CDR3 is TGTGCCAGCAGCGGCCCGGGATTTAATGGCTACACCTTC. Based on the CDR3 plus reference TRBV5-6 and TRBJ1-2, the full variable domain is DAGVTQSPTHLIKTRGQQVTLRCSPKSGHDTVSWYQQALGQGPQFIFQYYEEEERQRGNFPDRFSGHQFPNYSSELNVNALLLGDSALYLCASSGPGFNGYTFGSGTRLTVV.

The CDR3 sequence: CASSLEGDTSGTEAFF. The CDR3 nucleotides read TGCGCCAGCAGCTTGGAGGGAGACACCTCTGGCACTGAAGCTTTCTTT. This sequence joins TRBV5-1 and TRBJ1-1; D is undetermined. Looked up from germline, CDR1 is SGHRS and CDR2 is YFSETQ. V lost 0 bases, J lost 4 bases, and 16 bases lay in between. The CDR3 runs to 16 residues. The entire variable domain, with the rest obtained from reference TRBV5-1 and TRBJ1-1, is as follows: KAGVTQTPRYLIKTRGQQVTLSCSPISGHRSVSWYQQTPGQGLQFLFEYFSETQRNKGNFPGRFSGRQFSNSRSEMNVSTLELGDSALYLCASSLEGDTSGTEAFFGQGTRLTVV.

This clone has just one count. The chain links TRBV5-5 to TRBJ1-1; TRBD1 matches 7 bases. The CDR3 loop spans 17 amino acids. CDR1 and CDR2 from the germline V gene are SGHKS and YYEKEE (reference sequence). The junction had 12 bases not matched to a gene; V was cut back by 3 bases and J by 1 base. The CDR3 spells CASSYITGESANTEAFF. In DNA, the CDR3 is TGTGCCAGCAGCTACATAACAGGGGAGAGTGCGAACACTGAAGCTTTCTTT.

The rearrangement links TRBV6-4 to TRBJ1-4; 7 bases are shared with TRBD1. The CDR3 is 13 residues long. Losses at the gene ends were 6 bases for V and 8 bases for J; bases not matched to a gene: 6. Germline CDR1 reads MRHNA; CDR2 reads SNTAGT. CDR3 coding DNA: TGTGCCAGCAGCGGACAGGATGGCGAAAAACTGTTTTTT. Encoded protein: CASSGQDGEKLFF.

This chain connects TRBV18 to TRBJ1-5; D ambiguous. This CDR3 region has 13 residues. CDR1 is KGHSH, CDR2 LQKENI, per germline. V was clipped by 6 bases and J by 0 bases, with 6 bases between them. As DNA, the CDR3 is TGTGCCAGCTCCCCTTATAGCAATCAGCCCCAGCATTTT. This codes for CASSPYSNQPQHF. The whole variable domain, remainder taken from reference TRBV18 and TRBJ1-5, is NAGVMQNPRHLVRRRGQEARLRCSPMKGHSHVYWYRQLPEEGLKFMVYLQKENIIDESGMPKERFSAEFPKEGPSILRIQQVVRGDSAAYFCASSPYSNQPQHFGDGTRLSIL.

The chain joins TRBV7-9 to TRBJ1-1; no clear D. The CDR3 has 16 amino acids. Trimming left V 1 base short and J 1 base short, with 13 bases between. Germline V gene lookup returns CDR1 SEHNR and CDR2 FQNEAQ (reference sequence). Written as DNA, the CDR3 is TGTGCCAGCAGCTTAGGTAGAGGCCCCGAGAACACTGAAGCTTTCTTT. This encodes CASSLGRGPENTEAFF.

This clone came up once. J is TRBJ1-2 and V is TRBV29-1; 7 nucleotides agree with TRBD1. Germline V gene data show CDR1 as SQVTM and CDR2 as ANQGSEA. The junction had 7 bases not matched to a gene; V was cut back by 0 bases and J by 6 bases. The CDR3 runs 14 residues. In DNA form, the CDR3 reads TGCAGCGTTGAAGAGAGGGAGGGGGCAGATGGCTACACCTTC. Its translation is CSVEEREGADGYTF.

V gene TRBV5-1 combines with J gene TRBJ2-2; D tentatively fits TRBD1 or TRBD2 (5 bases each). Looked up from germline, CDR1 is SGHRS and CDR2 is YFSETQ. CDR3 length equals 17 residues. V was shortened by 4 bases and J by 4 bases, with 20 bases between the two germline ends. The CDR3 protein is CASSPSGGTSSTGELFF. The DNA of the CDR3 is TGCGCCAGCAGCCCTTCGGGTGGGACGAGCAGCACCGGGGAGCTGTTTTTT.

CDR3: CASSLGQIGYQPQHF. The CDR3 DNA reads as TGTGCCAGCAGCTTAGGACAGATAGGGTATCAGCCCCAGCATTTT. The chain employs TRBV5-5 and TRBJ1-5; TRBD1 might be the D (6 bases). CDR3 length: 15 amino acids. V was trimmed by 2 bases and J by 5 bases, leaving 14 bases between them. Germline V gene sequence: CDR1 SGHKS, CDR2 YYEKEE (reference sequence).

The chain is built from TRBV20-1 and TRBJ1-4; D is unresolved. CDR1 DFQATT and CDR2 SNEGSKA come from the germline V gene (reference sequence). The CDR3 has 11 amino acids. Trimming took off 6 bases at V and 3 bases at J, with 5 bases between the two ends. The CDR3 DNA follows: TGCAGTGCCCTGGCTAATGAAAAACTGTTTTTT. Translated, it gives CSALANEKLFF.

The rearrangement uses TRBV7-8 and TRBJ1-2, with D perhaps matching TRBD1 (6 bases). With 5 bases removed from V and 8 bases from J, the gap between germline ends came to 15 bases. Looked up from germline, CDR1 is SGHVS and CDR2 is FQNEAQ. The length of the CDR3 is 13 residues. The CDR3 region is CASSMTGTEGYTF. Here the CDR3 DNA reads TGTGCCAGCAGCATGACAGGAACGGAGGGCTACACCTTC.

The J gene is TRBJ1-4, the V gene TRBV19, with D perhaps matching TRBD1 (5 bases). Trimming stripped 5 bases from V and 8 bases from J, with 18 bases between. This CDR3 spans 15 amino acids. Germline V gene lookup returns CDR1 LNHDA and CDR2 SQIVND (reference sequence). The CDR3 loop reads CASSSGQGRGEKLFF. As DNA, the CDR3 is TGTGCCAGTAGTTCCGGCCAAGGGAGGGGAGAAAAACTGTTTTTT.

The chain employs TRBV4-1 and TRBJ1-5; D remains unclear. The length of the CDR3 is 15 residues. Trimming left V 5 bases short and J 0 bases short, with 11 bases between. In germline, CDR1 is MGHRA, CDR2 YSYEKL. For the CDR3, the DNA is TGCGCCAGCAGCAGGGCCAAGATTAGCAATCAGCCCCAGCATTTT. This translates into CASSRAKISNQPQHF.

Comment on this clone: Other DNA sequences in this sample translate to the same CDR3. The V and J genes are TRBV7-9 and TRBJ2-7, with 7 bases lining up with TRBD1. The CDR3 runs to 14 residues. The germline V gene encodes CDR1 SEHNR and CDR2 FQNEAQ (reference sequence). J was trimmed by 1 base and V by 3 bases; bases with no gene match: 3. DNA of the CDR3: TGTGCCAGCAGCTTGGCGACAGGGTCCTACGAGCAGTACTTC. Protein sequence: CASSLATGSYEQYF.

The table lists this clone with a count of one. The V and J genes are TRBV9 and TRBJ1-1; 9 nucleotides align to TRBD1. CDR1 is SGDLS, CDR2 YYNGEE, per germline. The CDR3 contains 13 residues. J lost 5 bases, V lost 3 bases, and 2 bases had no gene match. CDR3 bases: TGTGCCAGCAGCGGGACAGGGGATACTGAAGCTTTCTTT. Amino acid sequence: CASSGTGDTEAFF.

The V and J genes are TRBV4-1 and TRBJ2-5, with D possibly matching TRBD1 (5 bases). Trimming removed 0 bases at V and 5 bases at J, with 10 bases between. Germline V lookup: CDR1 MGHRA, CDR2 YSYEKL. This CDR3 spans 14 amino acids. The CDR3 DNA reads as TGCGCCAGCAGCCAAGACTGGGGCCGCGAGACCCAGTACTTC. Translation gives CASSQDWGRETQYF.

The V call is TRBV2, the J call TRBJ1-6; D unclear. V was pared by 6 bases and J by 6 bases, with 24 bases between. Germline V lookup: CDR1 SNHLY, CDR2 FYNNEI. CDR3 length: 18 residues. CDR3 in amino acids: CASSDSLGLRPSNSPLHF. For the CDR3, the DNA is TGTGCCAGCAGCGACTCATTAGGCCTGCGTCCATCTAATTCACCCCTCCACTTT.

V and J are TRBV4-3 and TRBJ1-1, with 10 bases identical to TRBD1. The V gene's germline CDR1 is LGHNA and CDR2 YSLEER. The J segment lost 4 bases and the V segment lost 0 bases, leaving 8 bases of the junction unmatched. The CDR3 sequence is 17 residues long. CDR3 region: CASSQEGQGLKGTEAFF. The CDR3 DNA reads TGCGCCAGCAGCCAAGAGGGACAGGGGTTGAAGGGCACTGAAGCTTTCTTT.

The V and J genes are TRBV7-2 and TRBJ2-3, with 9 positions matching TRBD2. This CDR3 spans 17 amino acids. V was clipped by 2 bases and J by 3 bases; unmatched bases: 9. Germline V gives CDR1 SGHTA, CDR2 FQGNSA. The CDR3 reads CASSLWVAGAGTDTQYF. CDR3 DNA: TGTGCCAGCAGCTTATGGGTAGCGGGAGCCGGAACAGATACGCAGTATTTT.

V gene TRBV9 combines with J gene TRBJ2-2, with D possibly TRBD1 on 6 matching bases. The CDR3 has 17 amino acids. The V gene lost 0 bases and the J gene lost 1 base, with 13 bases spanning the gap. Germline CDR1 SGDLS, CDR2 YYNGEE. CDR3 coding DNA: TGTGCCAGCAGCGTAGCCCCGGACAGCAAGAACACCGGGGAGCTGTTTTTT. Its translation: CASSVAPDSKNTGELFF. Looking up the rest from reference TRBV9 and TRBJ2-2 gives the full variable domain: DSGVTQTPKHLITATGQRVTLRCSPRSGDLSVYWYQQSLDQGLQFLIQYYNGEERAKGNILERFSAQQFPDLHSELNLSSLELGDSALYFCASSVAPDSKNTGELFFGEGSRLTVL.

The rearrangement joins TRBV5-1 to TRBJ2-2, with D possibly called TRBD1 or TRBD2 (5 bases each). The V gene's germline CDR1 is SGHRS and CDR2 YFSETQ. V gave up 5 bases and J gave up 0 bases, with 8 bases separating them. The CDR3 is 14 residues long. This chain's CDR3 is CASREGTNTGELFF. The CDR3 nucleotides are TGCGCCAGCAGAGAGGGGACGAACACCGGGGAGCTGTTTTTT.

The chain employs TRBV5-1 and TRBJ2-2; TRBD1 aligns across 9 bases. Looked up from germline, CDR1 is SGHRS and CDR2 is YFSETQ. The CDR3 spans 17 residues. Germline trimming cut 0 bases from V and 6 bases from J; bases unmatched to any gene: 9. The CDR3 loop is CASSLVAGTGFSGELFF. As DNA, the CDR3 is TGCGCCAGCAGCTTGGTGGCCGGGACAGGGTTTTCCGGGGAGCTGTTTTTT. Together with reference TRBV5-1 and TRBJ2-2, the CDR3 gives the full variable domain: KAGVTQTPRYLIKTRGQQVTLSCSPISGHRSVSWYQQTPGQGLQFLFEYFSETQRNKGNFPGRFSGRQFSNSRSEMNVSTLELGDSALYLCASSLVAGTGFSGELFFGEGSRLTVL.

The chain carries TRBV7-2 and TRBJ1-3; D not resolved. The CDR3 runs to 16 residues. Germline CDR1 SGHTA, CDR2 FQGNSA. Trimming removed 3 bases at V and 0 bases at J, with 12 bases between. This chain's CDR3 is CASSLTGTNSGNTIYF. The CDR3 nucleotides are TGTGCCAGCAGCTTGACCGGCACTAACTCTGGAAACACCATATATTTT.

The J gene is TRBJ2-7, the V gene TRBV9, with 8 bases fitting TRBD2. Germline V gene lookup returns CDR1 SGDLS and CDR2 YYNGEE. V shed 4 bases, J shed 9 bases, and the junction held 12 bases outside the gene matches. The CDR3 sequence is 14 residues long. Here the CDR3 reads CASSQGTSRGGQYF. CDR3 bases: TGTGCCAGCAGCCAAGGGACGTCCCGGGGGGGGCAGTACTTC.

The chain carries TRBV19 and TRBJ1-5; D might be TRBD1 (6 bases). CDR3 length: 15 amino acids. Per the germline V gene, CDR1 is LNHDA and CDR2 is SQIVND (reference sequence). Trimming pared 4 bases from V and 1 base from J, leaving 11 bases between. The CDR3 nucleotides read TGTGCCAGTAGTACGACAGGTTTAAGCAATCAGCCCCAGCATTTT. As protein: CASSTTGLSNQPQHF. The whole variable domain, remainder taken from reference TRBV19 and TRBJ1-5, is DGGITQSPKYLFRKEGQNVTLSCEQNLNHDAMYWYRQDPGQGLRLIYYSQIVNDFQKGDIAEGYSVSREKKESFPLTVTSAQKNPTAFYLCASSTTGLSNQPQHFGDGTRLSIL.

The chain uses TRBV27 and TRBJ2-1; D not certain. The CDR3 covers 11 residues. Looked up from germline, CDR1 is MNHEY and CDR2 is SMNVEV (reference sequence). Trimming took 3 bases from V and 9 from J, leaving 6 bases between them. Written as DNA, the CDR3 is TGTGCCAGCAGTTTTTCCAGTGAGCAGTTCTTC. Its translation: CASSFSSEQFF.

CDR3 nucleotide sequence: TGTGCCAGCAGTTACGGCGGGCTAGGTCGGGAGACCCAGTACTTC. Translated, it gives CASSYGGLGRETQYF. The chain uses TRBV6-6 and TRBJ2-5, with D perhaps matching TRBD2 (5 bases). V dropped 2 bases and J dropped 5 bases, with 15 bases sitting between them. Germline loops: CDR1 MNHNY, CDR2 SVGAGI (reference sequence). The CDR3 is 15 amino acids.